A selection of T cell receptor beta chains follows, all from one sample in a study of blood T cell repertoires in COVID-19. Method: immunoSEQ multiplex PCR; TCRdb's copy keeps in-frame clones and lacks some. Among roughly 250,000 clones listed, 87% were seen once. Sequencing input: PBMCs or T cells enriched from blood (not recorded which). The receptors shown here come from a woman in her twenties or thirties with acute COVID-19. CDR3s include the opening cysteine and the closing phenylalanine or tryptophan. A row's size may be missing; if present it is once, few, many or a size class.

clone_size	j_call	v_call	cdr3_aa
NA	TRBJ2-7	TRBV28	CASIFSSGRASAEQYF
NA	TRBJ1-2	TRBV6-5	CASSSPGQGFGYTF
NA	TRBJ2-3	TRBV5-4	CASSLEGDTQYF
NA	TRBJ2-7	TRBV5-1	CASSLASGGGTSYEQYF
NA	TRBJ2-1	TRBV9	CASSRDLRDRGDNEQFF
NA	TRBJ2-2	TRBV28	CASRKRGTGEFTGELFF
NA	TRBJ2-2	TRBV2	CATVGAKRVTGELFF
few	TRBJ1-3	TRBV4-3	CASSQVTGGGGNTIYF
NA	TRBJ2-1	TRBV28	CASRRGINNEQFF
NA	TRBJ2-1	TRBV27	CASSLPRRGSYNEQFF
NA	TRBJ1-4	TRBV2	CASSGQIKLEKLFF
once	TRBJ2-1	TRBV7-3	CASSPRLGLAGYNEQFF
NA	TRBJ1-5	TRBV2	CASSGDRVSNQPQHF
NA	TRBJ2-2	TRBV18	CASSRTSLDTGELFF